These T cell receptor beta chains were read from a single sample in a study of T-cell reconstitution after alpha-beta-depleted transplantation in children. TCRdb recomputed calls from the PCR reads with MiXCR, one row per CDR3 protein. The sample has around 450,000 distinct CDR3 sequences; around two fifths are singletons. Sequenced material: PBMCs, taken before TCRalphabeta/CD19-depleted stem cell transplant. Receptors were obtained from a girl aged 2 to 9 with aplastic anemia, due to receive a stem cell transplant. CDR3s include the opening cysteine and the closing phenylalanine or tryptophan. D genes are given only for firm matches. A clone size is listed for some rows: how often the clone was seen (once, few, many), or a class if it is expanded.

j_call v_call d_call clone_size cdr3_aa cdr3_nt
TRBJ2-7 TRBV12-3/TRBV12-4 TRBD2 - CASSPGLERSKQYF TGTGCCAGCAGCCCAGGACTAGAAAGAAGCAAGCAGTACTTC
TRBJ2-1 TRBV3-1 - many CASSQEGGGFYNEQFF TGTGCCAGCAGCCAAGAGGGGGGAGGCTTCTACAATGAGCAGTTCTTC
TRBJ1-5 TRBV6-6 - many CASSRTVDQPQHF TGTGCCAGCTCTCGGACAGTCGATCAGCCCCAGCATTTT
TRBJ2-5 TRBV5-8 - few CASRRQGRETQYF TGTGCCAGCAGACGGCAGGGTCGAGAGACCCAGTACTTC
TRBJ1-1 TRBV20-1 - - CSANQGLGTEAFF TGCAGTGCTAATCAGGGTTTGGGCACTGAAGCTTTCTTT
TRBJ2-2 TRBV4-1 - many CASSQARVEDTGELFF TGCGCCAGCAGCCAAGCCAGGGTAGAGGACACCGGGGAGCTGTTTTTT
TRBJ2-1 TRBV20-1 TRBD2 many CSARGSLNGRAREQFF TGCAGTGCTAGAGGATCTCTGAACGGGAGGGCCCGCGAGCAGTTCTTC
TRBJ1-1 TRBV27 - many CASSSYLLNTEAFF TGTGCCAGCAGTTCATATCTATTAAACACTGAAGCTTTCTTT
TRBJ1-2 TRBV5-1 - many CASSEPGFGQNYGYTF TGCGCCAGCAGCGAACCGGGGTTTGGACAGAACTATGGCTACACCTTC
TRBJ2-3 TRBV6-5 - - CASSYGPGRITDTQYF TGTGCCAGCAGTTACGGTCCTGGGCGGATCACAGATACGCAGTATTTT
TRBJ2-5 TRBV10-3 - - CAISGLGETQYF TGTGCCATCAGTGGCCTAGGCGAGACCCAGTACTTC
TRBJ2-3 TRBV29-1 - - CSAYSSSTDTQYF TGCAGCGCTTACAGCTCTAGCACAGATACGCAGTATTTT
TRBJ2-2 TRBV7-2 TRBD2 - CASSVSGIKTGELFF TGTGCCAGCAGCGTTAGCGGGATAAAGACCGGGGAGCTGTTTTTT
TRBJ2-5 TRBV5-6 - - CASGFTGVTQYF TGTGCCAGCGGCTTTACGGGTGTGACCCAGTACTTC
TRBJ2-7 TRBV6-2/TRBV6-3 - many CASRPQGPPYEQYF TGTGCCAGCAGGCCACAGGGACCACCATACGAGCAGTACTTC
TRBJ2-5 TRBV9 - - CASSVGILETQYF TGTGCCAGCAGCGTAGGTATTTTGGAGACCCAGTACTTC
TRBJ1-2 TRBV20-1 - few CSARDLPRNYGYTF TGCAGTGCTAGAGATCTCCCCCGGAACTATGGCTACACCTTC
TRBJ2-7 TRBV28 - - CASSRPGARSYEQYF TGTGCCAGCAGCCGCCCCGGGGCCCGCTCCTACGAGCAGTACTTC
TRBJ2-3 TRBV29-1 TRBD2 few CSVDFSGRITDTQYF TGCAGCGTTGATTTCAGCGGGAGGATTACAGATACGCAGTATTTT
TRBJ2-5 TRBV27 TRBD2 - CASSLLLAGAFSQETQYF TGTGCCAGCAGTTTATTACTAGCGGGAGCCTTTAGCCAAGAGACCCAGTACTTC
TRBJ1-1 TRBV20-1 TRBD1 - CSARSGTGTGTEAFF TGCAGTGCTAGATCCGGGACAGGAACGGGGACTGAAGCTTTCTTT
TRBJ2-3 TRBV27 - many CASQLEGDDTQYF TGTGCCAGCCAACTAGAGGGGGATGATACGCAGTATTTT
TRBJ1-1 TRBV6-1 TRBD1 - CASRKETGGLNTEAFF TGTGCCAGCAGGAAGGAGACAGGGGGCCTCAACACTGAAGCTTTCTTT
TRBJ2-1 TRBV5-1 - - CASRGSGHRSGSSYNEQFF TGCGCCAGCAGAGGTAGCGGACACCGCTCCGGAAGCTCCTACAATGAGCAGTTCTTC
TRBJ2-2 TRBV10-3 - few CAISEWRDTGELFF TGTGCCATCAGTGAGTGGAGAGACACCGGGGAGCTGTTTTTT
TRBJ1-6 TRBV6-5 - - CASSYRGGNSPLHF TGTGCCAGCAGTTACCGGGGCGGTAATTCACCCCTCCACTTT
TRBJ1-4 TRBV20-1 - many CSAPGAGAGSEKLFF TGCAGTGCGCCGGGAGCTGGGGCAGGGAGTGAAAAACTGTTTTTT
TRBJ2-1 TRBV27 TRBD2 - CASRPIAGAPREQFF TGTGCCAGCAGACCTATAGCGGGAGCACCGCGCGAGCAGTTCTTC
TRBJ2-2 TRBV27 - - CASRLLDYVVGSNLRELFF TGTGCCAGCAGGTTGTTGGACTATGTAGTCGGCTCTAATTTGAGGGAGCTGTTTTTT
TRBJ2-2 TRBV7-3 - - CASSLIIANTGELFF TGTGCCAGCAGCTTAATCATCGCGAACACCGGGGAGCTGTTTTTT
TRBJ2-3 TRBV5-6 - many CASSLATGYTDTQYF TGTGCCAGCAGCCTTGCAACAGGGTACACAGATACGCAGTATTTT
TRBJ2-3 TRBV3-1 TRBD2 few CASSQAGGSPDTQYF TGTGCCAGCAGCCAAGCGGGAGGTAGCCCAGATACGCAGTATTTT
TRBJ2-5 TRBV29-1 - - CSVDWDSQETQYF TGCAGCGTTGATTGGGACTCCCAAGAGACCCAGTACTTC
TRBJ2-1 TRBV5-1 TRBD2 - CASSLVPSGGYNEQFF TGCGCCAGCAGCTTGGTTCCTAGCGGGGGATACAATGAGCAGTTCTTC
TRBJ2-7 TRBV5-6 - - CASSLGGSSSYEQSF TGTGCCAGCAGCTTGGGCGGTTCTAGCTCCTACGAGCAGTCCTTC
TRBJ2-5 TRBV29-1 - many CSVGDFDPHF TGCAGCGTTGGAGACTTCGACCCTCACTTC
TRBJ1-2 TRBV20-1 - many CSASRSEGPAGGYTF TGCAGTGCTAGCCGCTCGGAGGGGCCTGCGGGAGGCTACACCTTC
TRBJ2-5 TRBV7-3 TRBD2 - CASSLSGSGVYLQETQYF TGTGCCAGCAGCTTGTCGGGTAGCGGGGTCTATCTCCAAGAGACCCAGTACTTC
TRBJ2-2 TRBV7-8 - - CASSPLPTANTGELFF TGTGCCAGCAGCCCACTCCCGACTGCGAACACCGGGGAGCTGTTTTTT
TRBJ2-5 TRBV4-3 - few CASSPRAGPQETQYF TGCGCCAGCAGCCCCCGAGCGGGCCCTCAAGAGACCCAGTACTTC
TRBJ2-1 TRBV15 TRBD2 - CATSRDFTSGYNEQFF TGTGCCACCAGCAGAGATTTTACTAGCGGTTACAATGAGCAGTTCTTC
TRBJ2-7 TRBV27 - few CASSRPGVAGWNEQYF TGTGCCAGCAGCCGGCCGGGGGTGGCGGGCTGGAACGAGCAGTACTTC